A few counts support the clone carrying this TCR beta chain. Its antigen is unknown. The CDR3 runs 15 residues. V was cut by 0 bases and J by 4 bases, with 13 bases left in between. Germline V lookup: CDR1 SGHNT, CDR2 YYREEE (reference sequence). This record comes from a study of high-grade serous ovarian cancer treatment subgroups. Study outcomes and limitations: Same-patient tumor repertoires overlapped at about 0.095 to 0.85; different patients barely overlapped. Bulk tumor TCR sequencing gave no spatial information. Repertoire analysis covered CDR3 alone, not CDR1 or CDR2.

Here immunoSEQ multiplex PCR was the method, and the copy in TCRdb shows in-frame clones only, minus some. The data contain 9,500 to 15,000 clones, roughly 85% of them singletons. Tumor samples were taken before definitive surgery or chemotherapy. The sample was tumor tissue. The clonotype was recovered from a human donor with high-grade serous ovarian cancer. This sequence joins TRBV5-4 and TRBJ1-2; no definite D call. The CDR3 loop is CASSLDRGSGYGYTF. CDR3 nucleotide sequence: TGTGCCAGCAGCTTGGATCGGGGATCCGGCTATGGCTACACCTTC.